This T cell receptor (beta chain) is from a study of cytomegalovirus exposure and HLA in healthy donors. Study outcomes and limitations: A few chains linked to CMV were shown in vitro to be specific for CMV antigens. Follow-up analysis found HLA locus-dependent TCR association rates, highest for DRB1 and lowest for HLA-C. Usually a TCR sequence was rare, but some public TCRs were found in many donors.

The PCR employed 60 Vbeta primers together with 13 Jbeta primers. The assay was immunoSEQ multiplex PCR, and TCRdb's table has in-frame clones only and misses some. Of fewer than 200,000 clones listed, around 80% are singletons. This clone was seen a handful of times. The antigen is unknown. Absent from the records is this donor's CMV serostatus. Sequenced input: PBMCs. The clonotype comes from a human donor in good health.

CDR3 loop: CASSPGLAGSYEQYF. CDR3 coding DNA: TGCGCCAGCAGCCCGGGACTAGCGGGGTCCTACGAGCAGTACTTC. The rearrangement links TRBV4-3 to TRBJ2-7; 13 bases are shared with TRBD2. The CDR3 is made up of 15 amino acids. CDR1 and CDR2 from the germline V gene are LGHNA and YSLEER. The trim removed 4 bases at V and 1 base at J, leaving 1 base unmatched.